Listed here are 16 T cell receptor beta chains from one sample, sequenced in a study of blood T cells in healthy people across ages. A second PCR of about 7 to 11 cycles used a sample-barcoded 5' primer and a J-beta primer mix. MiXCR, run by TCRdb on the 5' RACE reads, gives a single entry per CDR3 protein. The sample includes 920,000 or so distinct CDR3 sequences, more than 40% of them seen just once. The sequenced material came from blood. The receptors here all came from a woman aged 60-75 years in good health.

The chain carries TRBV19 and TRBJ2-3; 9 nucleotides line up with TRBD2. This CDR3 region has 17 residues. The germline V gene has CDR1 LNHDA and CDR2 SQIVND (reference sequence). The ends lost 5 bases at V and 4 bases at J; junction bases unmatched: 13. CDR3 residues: CASSFLTLAGRADTQYF. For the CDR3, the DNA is TGTGCCAGTAGTTTTCTGACCCTAGCGGGACGCGCAGATACGCAGTATTTT.

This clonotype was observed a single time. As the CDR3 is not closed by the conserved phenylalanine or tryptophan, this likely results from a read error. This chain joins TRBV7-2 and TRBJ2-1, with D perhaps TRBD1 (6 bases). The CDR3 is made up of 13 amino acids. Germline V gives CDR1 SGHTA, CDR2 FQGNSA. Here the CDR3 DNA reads TGTGCCGGCAGCTTAGGGGGCTACAATGAGCAGTTCTTG. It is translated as CAGSLGGYNEQFL.

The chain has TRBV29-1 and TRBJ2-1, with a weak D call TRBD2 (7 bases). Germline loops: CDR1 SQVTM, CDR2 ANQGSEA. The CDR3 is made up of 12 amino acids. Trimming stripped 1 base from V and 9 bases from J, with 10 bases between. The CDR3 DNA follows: TGCAGCGTTGAAGTCGGGGGGCGTGAGCAGTTCTTC. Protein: CSVEVGGREQFF.

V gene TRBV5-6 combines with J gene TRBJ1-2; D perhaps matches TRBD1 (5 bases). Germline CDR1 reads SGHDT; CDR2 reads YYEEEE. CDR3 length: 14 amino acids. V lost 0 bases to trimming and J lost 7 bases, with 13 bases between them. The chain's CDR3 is CASSLEVLGAGYTF. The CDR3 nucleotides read TGTGCCAGCAGCTTGGAGGTCCTAGGGGCTGGCTACACCTTC.

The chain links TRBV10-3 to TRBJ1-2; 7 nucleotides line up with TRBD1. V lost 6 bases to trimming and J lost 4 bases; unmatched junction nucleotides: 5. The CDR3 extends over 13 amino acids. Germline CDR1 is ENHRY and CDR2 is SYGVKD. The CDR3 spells CAISRDRLYGYTF. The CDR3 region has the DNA TGTGCCATCAGCCGGGACAGACTCTATGGCTACACCTTC.

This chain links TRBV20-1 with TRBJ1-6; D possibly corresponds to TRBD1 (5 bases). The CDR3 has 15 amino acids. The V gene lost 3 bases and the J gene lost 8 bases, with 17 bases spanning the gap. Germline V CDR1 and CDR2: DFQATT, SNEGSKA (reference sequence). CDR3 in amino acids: CSASLGEGLYSPLHF. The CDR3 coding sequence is TGCAGTGCTAGTCTGGGGGAGGGCTTGTATTCACCCCTCCACTTT.

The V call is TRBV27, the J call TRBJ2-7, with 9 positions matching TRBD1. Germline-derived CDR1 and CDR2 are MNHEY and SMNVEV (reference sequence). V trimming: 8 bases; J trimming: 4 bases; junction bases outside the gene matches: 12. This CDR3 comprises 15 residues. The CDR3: CASGNPPGQGYEQYF. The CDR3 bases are TGTGCCAGCGGCAATCCTCCGGGACAGGGATACGAGCAGTACTTC.

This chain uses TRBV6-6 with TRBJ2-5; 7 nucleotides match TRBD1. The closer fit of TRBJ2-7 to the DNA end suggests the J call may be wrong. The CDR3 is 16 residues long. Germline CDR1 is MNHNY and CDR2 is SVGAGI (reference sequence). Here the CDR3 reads CASSLPPTGRGNEQYF. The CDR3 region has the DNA TGTGCCAGCAGTCTGCCCCCGACAGGGAGAGGGAACGAGCAGTACTTC.

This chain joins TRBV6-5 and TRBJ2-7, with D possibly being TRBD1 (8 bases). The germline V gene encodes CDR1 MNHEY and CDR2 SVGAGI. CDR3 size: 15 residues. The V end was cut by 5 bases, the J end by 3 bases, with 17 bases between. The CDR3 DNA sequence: TGTGCCAGCAGTACGAACAGGGGGAGGGTCTACGAGCAGTACTTC. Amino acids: CASSTNRGRVYEQYF.

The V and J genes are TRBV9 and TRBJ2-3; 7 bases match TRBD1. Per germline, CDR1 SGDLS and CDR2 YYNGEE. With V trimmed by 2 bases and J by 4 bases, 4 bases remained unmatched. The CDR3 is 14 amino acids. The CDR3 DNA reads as TGTGCCAGCAGCGTTAGGGGGCAGGCAGATACGCAGTATTTT. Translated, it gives CASSVRGQADTQYF. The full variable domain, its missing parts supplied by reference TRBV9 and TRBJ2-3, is DSGVTQTPKHLITATGQRVTLRCSPRSGDLSVYWYQQSLDQGLQFLIQYYNGEERAKGNILERFSAQQFPDLHSELNLSSLELGDSALYFCASSVRGQADTQYFGPGTRLTVL.

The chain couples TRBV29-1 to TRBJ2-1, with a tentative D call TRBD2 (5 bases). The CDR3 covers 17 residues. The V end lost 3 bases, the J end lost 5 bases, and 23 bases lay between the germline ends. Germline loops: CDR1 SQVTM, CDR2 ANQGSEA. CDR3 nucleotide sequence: TGCAGCGTTGATGGTACTAGGCCACACCCGGAAAACAATGAGCAGTTCTTC. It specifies CSVDGTRPHPENNEQFF.

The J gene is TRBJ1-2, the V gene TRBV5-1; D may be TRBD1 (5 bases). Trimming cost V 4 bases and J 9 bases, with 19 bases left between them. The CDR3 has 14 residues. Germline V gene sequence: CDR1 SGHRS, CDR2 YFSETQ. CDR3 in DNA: TGCGCCAGCAGCGACGGGACGGTTCTTAGGAGCTACACCTTC. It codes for CASSDGTVLRSYTF. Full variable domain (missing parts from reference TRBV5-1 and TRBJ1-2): KAGVTQTPRYLIKTRGQQVTLSCSPISGHRSVSWYQQTPGQGLQFLFEYFSETQRNKGNFPGRFSGRQFSNSRSEMNVSTLELGDSALYLCASSDGTVLRSYTFGSGTRLTVV.

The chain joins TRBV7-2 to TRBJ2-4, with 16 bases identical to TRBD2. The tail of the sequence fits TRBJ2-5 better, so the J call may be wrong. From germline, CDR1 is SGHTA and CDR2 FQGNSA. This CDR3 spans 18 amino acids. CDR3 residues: CASSTRLGLAGGGVTQYF. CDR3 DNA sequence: TGTGCCAGCAGCACCCGCCTGGGACTAGCGGGAGGGGGAGTGACCCAGTACTTC.

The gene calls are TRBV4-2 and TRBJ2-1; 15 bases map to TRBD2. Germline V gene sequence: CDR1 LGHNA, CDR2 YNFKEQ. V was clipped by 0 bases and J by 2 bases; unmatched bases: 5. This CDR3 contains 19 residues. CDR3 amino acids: CASSQDYRTSGRAYNEQFF. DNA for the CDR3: TGTGCCAGCAGCCAAGATTACCGGACTAGCGGGAGGGCCTACAATGAGCAGTTCTTC.

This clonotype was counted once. As DNA, the CDR3 is TGTGCCAGCAGTGTAAGACAGGGTGCACAAGAGACCCAGTACTTC. Translating it yields CASSVRQGAQETQYF. The chain carries TRBV6-1 and TRBJ2-5; 7 nucleotides line up with TRBD1. The germline gives CDR1 MNHNS, CDR2 SASEGT. The V and J ends lost 4 bases and 2 bases, in that order; junction bases with no gene match: 7. This CDR3 is built from 15 residues.

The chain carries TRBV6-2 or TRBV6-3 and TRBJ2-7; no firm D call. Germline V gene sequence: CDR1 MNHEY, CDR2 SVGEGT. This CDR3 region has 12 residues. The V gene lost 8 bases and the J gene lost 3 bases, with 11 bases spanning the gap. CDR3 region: CASPWEYYEQYF. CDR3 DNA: TGTGCCAGCCCCTGGGAATACTACGAGCAGTACTTC.